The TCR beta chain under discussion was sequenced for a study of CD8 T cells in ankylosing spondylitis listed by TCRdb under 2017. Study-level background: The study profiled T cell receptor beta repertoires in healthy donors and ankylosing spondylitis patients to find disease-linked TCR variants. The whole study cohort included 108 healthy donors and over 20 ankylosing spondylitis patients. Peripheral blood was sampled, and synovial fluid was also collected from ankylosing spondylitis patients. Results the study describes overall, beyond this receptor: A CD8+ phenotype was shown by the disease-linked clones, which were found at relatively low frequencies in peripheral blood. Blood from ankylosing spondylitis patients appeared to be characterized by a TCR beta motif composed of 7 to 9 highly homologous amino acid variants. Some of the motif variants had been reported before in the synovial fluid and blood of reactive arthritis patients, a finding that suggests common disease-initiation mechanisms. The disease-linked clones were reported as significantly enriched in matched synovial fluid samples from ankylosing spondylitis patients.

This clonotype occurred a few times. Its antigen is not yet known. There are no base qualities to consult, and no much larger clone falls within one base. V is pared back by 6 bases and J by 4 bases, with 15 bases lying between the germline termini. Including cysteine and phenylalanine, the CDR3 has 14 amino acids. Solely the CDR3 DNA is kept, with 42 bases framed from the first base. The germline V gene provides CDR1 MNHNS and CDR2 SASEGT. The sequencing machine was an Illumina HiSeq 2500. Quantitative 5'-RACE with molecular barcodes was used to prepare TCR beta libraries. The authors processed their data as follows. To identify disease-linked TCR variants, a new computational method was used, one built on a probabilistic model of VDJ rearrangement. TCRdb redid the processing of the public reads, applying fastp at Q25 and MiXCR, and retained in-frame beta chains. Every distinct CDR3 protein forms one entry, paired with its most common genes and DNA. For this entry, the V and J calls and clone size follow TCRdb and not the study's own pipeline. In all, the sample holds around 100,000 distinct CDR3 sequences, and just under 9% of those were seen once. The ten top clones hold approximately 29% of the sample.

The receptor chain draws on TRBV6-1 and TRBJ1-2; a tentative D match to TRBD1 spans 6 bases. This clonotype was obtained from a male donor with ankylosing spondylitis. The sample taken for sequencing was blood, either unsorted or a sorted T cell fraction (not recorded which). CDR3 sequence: CASRHPDRTYGYTF. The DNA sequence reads TGTGCCAGCAGGCATCCAGACAGGACCTATGGCTACACCTTC.